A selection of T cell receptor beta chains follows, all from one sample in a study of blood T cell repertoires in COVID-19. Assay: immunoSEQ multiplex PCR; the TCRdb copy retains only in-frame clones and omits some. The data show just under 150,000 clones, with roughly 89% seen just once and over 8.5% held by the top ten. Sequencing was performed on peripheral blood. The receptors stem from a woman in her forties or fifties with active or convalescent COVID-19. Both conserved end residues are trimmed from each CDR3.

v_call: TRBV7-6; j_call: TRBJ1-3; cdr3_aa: ASSLGLRGWSGNTIY
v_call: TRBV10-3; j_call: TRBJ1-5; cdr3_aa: AISEGTQGAGQPQH
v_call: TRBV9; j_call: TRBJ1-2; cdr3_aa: ASSVQGAREYGYT
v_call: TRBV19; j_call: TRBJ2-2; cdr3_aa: ASKADRGNTGELF
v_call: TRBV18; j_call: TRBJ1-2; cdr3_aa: ASSGQEGYGYT
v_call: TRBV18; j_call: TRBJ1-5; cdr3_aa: ASSPTEYSNQPQH
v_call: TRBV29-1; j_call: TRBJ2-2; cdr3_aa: SAYLGTGAIGELF
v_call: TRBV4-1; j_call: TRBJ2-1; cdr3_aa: ASSQNSGGHNEQF
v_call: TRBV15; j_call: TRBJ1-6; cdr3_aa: ATSRGGTSGSGALH
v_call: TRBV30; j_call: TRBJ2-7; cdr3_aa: AWSWHGGDEQY
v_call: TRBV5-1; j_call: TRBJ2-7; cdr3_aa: ASSLRGTGTYEQY
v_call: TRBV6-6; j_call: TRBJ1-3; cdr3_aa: ASKQGTGNTIY
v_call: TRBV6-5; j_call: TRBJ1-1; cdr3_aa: ASRQGIGLAEAF
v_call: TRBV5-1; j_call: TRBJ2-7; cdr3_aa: ASSAAGTSGRKIYEQY
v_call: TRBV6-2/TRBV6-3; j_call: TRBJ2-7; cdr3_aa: ASSYTREYYEQY
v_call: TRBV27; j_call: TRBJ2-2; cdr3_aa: ASSFTSGSPGELF
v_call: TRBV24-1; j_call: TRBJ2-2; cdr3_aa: ATSDPSVLAKGELF
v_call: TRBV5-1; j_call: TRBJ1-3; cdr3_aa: ASSGGQTGNTIY
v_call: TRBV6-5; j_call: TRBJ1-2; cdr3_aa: ASSYSTGKGYT
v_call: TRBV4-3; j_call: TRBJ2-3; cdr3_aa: ASSRTLTSSGSTDTQY
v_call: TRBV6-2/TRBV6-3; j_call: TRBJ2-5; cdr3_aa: ASSQLDSPRGTQY
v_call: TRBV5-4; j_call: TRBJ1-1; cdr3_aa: ASSYLQGAFTEAF
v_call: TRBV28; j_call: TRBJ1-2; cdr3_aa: ATRGVGGYT
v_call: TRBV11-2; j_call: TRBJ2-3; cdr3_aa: ASSLAGRPGVGTDTQY
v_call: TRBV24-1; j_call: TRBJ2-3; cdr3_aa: ATSDPGQGTDTQY
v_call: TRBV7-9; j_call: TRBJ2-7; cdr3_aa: ASSLAMGQGTGEQY
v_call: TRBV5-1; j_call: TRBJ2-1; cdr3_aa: ASSLDSTSGRARQF
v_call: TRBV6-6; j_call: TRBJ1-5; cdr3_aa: ASSSQDREGGQPQH
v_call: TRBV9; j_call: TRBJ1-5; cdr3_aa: ASSVAGQGGQPQH
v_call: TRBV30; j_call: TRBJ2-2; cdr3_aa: AWSVGQGTGELF
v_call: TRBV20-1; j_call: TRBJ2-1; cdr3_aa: SASGLYGRNEQF
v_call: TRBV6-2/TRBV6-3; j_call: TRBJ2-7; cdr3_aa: ASSYTGRYEQY
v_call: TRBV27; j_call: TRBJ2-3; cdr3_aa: ASSLWLAAPTDTQY
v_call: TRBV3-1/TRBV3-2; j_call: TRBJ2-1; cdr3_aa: ASSQSPGLAAFNEQF
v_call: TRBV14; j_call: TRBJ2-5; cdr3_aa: ASSPLGLGLLAPQETQY
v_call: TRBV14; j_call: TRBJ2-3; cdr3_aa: ASSQEDRAITDTQY
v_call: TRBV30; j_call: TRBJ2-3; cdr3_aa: AWRGLADTQY
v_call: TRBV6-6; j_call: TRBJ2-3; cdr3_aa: ASGRGTDTQY
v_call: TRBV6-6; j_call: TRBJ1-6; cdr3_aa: ASSQAGVDNSPLH
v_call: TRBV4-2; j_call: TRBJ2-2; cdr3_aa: ASSLDSTANTGELF
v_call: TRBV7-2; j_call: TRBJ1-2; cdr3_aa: ASSLARANYGYT
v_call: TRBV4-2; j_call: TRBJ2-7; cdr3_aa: ASSQDQLAGSYEQY
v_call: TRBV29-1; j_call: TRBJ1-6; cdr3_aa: SVRLTGGDNSPLH
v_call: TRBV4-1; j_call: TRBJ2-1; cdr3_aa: ASSQGTGYGEQF
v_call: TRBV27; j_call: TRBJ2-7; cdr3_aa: ASRRTSGGKNEQY
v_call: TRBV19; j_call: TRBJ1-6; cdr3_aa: ASSSTGSYNSPLH
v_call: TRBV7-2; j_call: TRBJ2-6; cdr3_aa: ASMGARDSYSGANVLT
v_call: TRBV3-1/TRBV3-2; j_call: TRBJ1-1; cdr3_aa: ASSGRTGQALLGTAF
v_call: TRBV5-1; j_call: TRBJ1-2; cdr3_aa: ASSLDSRGTPSEGYT